This TCR beta chain derives from a study of blood T cell repertoires in COVID-19. Across the whole study: The United States, Italy and Spain supplied acute and convalescent COVID-19 samples.

Original processing methods: Reference gene primer amplification in the assay estimated nucleated cell counts. TCRdb's table, derived via immunoSEQ multiplex PCR, lists solely in-frame clones and lacks some. V and J calls and clone size come straight from that table; D and trimming were deduced from the DNA. The sample shows 150,000 or so clones, around 67% of them seen only once. The CDR3 consists of 13 residues. CDR1 SNHLY and CDR2 FYNNEI come from the germline V gene. The V end was cut by 4 bases, the J end by 4 bases, with 10 bases between. This clone was recorded only once. The specimen was peripheral blood. V is TRBV2 and J is TRBJ1-2, with D perhaps TRBD1 (5 bases). This receptor was obtained from a woman aged 80 or older with acute or convalescent COVID-19. CDR3 region: CASSGDSLYGYTF. The CDR3 DNA sequence: TGTGCCAGCAGTGGAGACAGCCTCTATGGCTACACCTTC.